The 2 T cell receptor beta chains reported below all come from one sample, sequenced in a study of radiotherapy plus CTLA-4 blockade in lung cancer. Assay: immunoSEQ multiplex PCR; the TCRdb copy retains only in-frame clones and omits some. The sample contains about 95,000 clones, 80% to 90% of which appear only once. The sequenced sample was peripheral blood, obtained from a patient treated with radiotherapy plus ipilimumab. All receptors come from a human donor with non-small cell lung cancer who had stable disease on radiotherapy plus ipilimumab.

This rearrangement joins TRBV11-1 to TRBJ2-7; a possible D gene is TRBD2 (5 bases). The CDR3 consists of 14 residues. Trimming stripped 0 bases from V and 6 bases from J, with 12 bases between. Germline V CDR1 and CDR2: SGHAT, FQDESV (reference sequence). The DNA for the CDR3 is TGTGCCAGCAGCTTAGCCGGGGAAAAGAGCGAGCAGTACTTC. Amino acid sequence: CASSLAGEKSEQYF.

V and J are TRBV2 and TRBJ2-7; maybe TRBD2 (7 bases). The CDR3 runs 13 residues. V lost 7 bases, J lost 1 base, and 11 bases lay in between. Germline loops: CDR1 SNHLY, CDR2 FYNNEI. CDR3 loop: CASIKGGSYEQYF. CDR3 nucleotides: TGTGCCAGCATAAAGGGGGGGTCCTACGAGCAGTACTTC.